Listed below are T cell receptor beta chains from one sample, sequenced in a study of Ad26.COV2.S vaccination and SARS-CoV-2 variants. The assay was immunoSEQ multiplex PCR, and TCRdb's table has in-frame clones only and misses some. The data contain hundreds of thousands of clones, roughly 85% of them singletons. The source was peripheral blood, collected in a trial of Ad26.COV2.S vaccine versus placebo. These receptors were obtained from a person between 18 and 60 years old who received the Ad26.COV2.S COVID-19 vaccine or a placebo. Each CDR3 is given with its conserved first and last residue. The order of the fields is clone size, D gene, V gene, J gene, CDR3 DNA, CDR3 protein. A D gene is named only where the DNA matches it firmly. For some rows the clone size is stated as once, few or many, or as a class when expanded; others skip it.

>once|TRBD1|TRBV6-5|TRBJ1-2
TGTGCCAGCAGTTACCTGACAGGGTCAGGTGGCTACACCTTC
CASSYLTGSGGYTF
>.|.|TRBV6-5|TRBJ2-3
TGTGCCAGCAGTAGGCCAGGGGCAGATACGCAGTATTTT
CASSRPGADTQYF
>.|.|TRBV11-2|TRBJ2-7
TGTGCCAGCAGCTTGGGGTTGGGTGAGCAGTACTTC
CASSLGLGEQYF
>.|.|TRBV4-3|TRBJ2-1
TGCGCCAGCAGCCAAAGTGCCCGGGACATGTACAATGAGCAGTTCTTC
CASSQSARDMYNEQFF
>.|TRBD1|TRBV29-1|TRBJ2-7
TGCAGCGGCGGGACAGGGTCCTACGAGCAGTACTTC
CSGGTGSYEQYF
>.|.|TRBV5-1|TRBJ2-1
TGCGCCAGCAGCGAAGACAGACATGAGCAGTTCTTC
CASSEDRHEQFF
>.|.|TRBV27|TRBJ2-1
TGTGCCAGCAGCACTTGGACTGCCCGCTCCTACAATGAGCAGTTCTTC
CASSTWTARSYNEQFF
>.|TRBD2|TRBV5-4|TRBJ2-3
TGTGCCAGCAGCTTACCTAGCGGGAGGGCCCTCAATACGCAGTATTTT
CASSLPSGRALNTQYF
>.|.|TRBV15|TRBJ1-3
TGTGCCACCAGCAGAGATAGGTCTGGAAACACCATATATTTT
CATSRDRSGNTIYF
>.|.|TRBV3-1/TRBV3-2|TRBJ1-4
TGTGCCAGCAGCCCGCGGCTGGGCGTGGGGGATGAAAAACTGTTTTTT
CASSPRLGVGDEKLFF
>.|.|TRBV30|TRBJ1-6
TGTGCCTGGGGGGATACGGCCGGCGGGTCCAGGCCTTCACCCCTCCACTTT
CAWGDTAGGSRPSPLHF
>.|.|TRBV6-2/TRBV6-3|TRBJ2-7
TGTGCCAGCAGTTCCGGACTCCTCCTTGAGCAGTACTTC
CASSSGLLLEQYF
>.|.|TRBV9|TRBJ2-3
TGTGCCAGCAGCGGACAGGTAAACACAGATACGCAGTATTTT
CASSGQVNTDTQYF
>.|TRBD1|TRBV29-1|TRBJ2-7
TGCAGCACCAGGACAGGGTATGACGAGCAGTACTTC
CSTRTGYDEQYF
>.|TRBD1|TRBV5-4|TRBJ2-7
TGTGCCAGCAGCTCGATGGACAGGGCCTACGAGCAGTACTTC
CASSSMDRAYEQYF
>.|.|TRBV20-1|TRBJ2-1
TGCAGTGCGCGACTGGGGAATGAGCAGTTCTTC
CSARLGNEQFF
>.|.|TRBV9|TRBJ2-3
TGTGCCAGCAGCGTAGTACCCGCGGCAGATACGCAGTATTTT
CASSVVPAADTQYF
>.|.|TRBV3-1/TRBV3-2|TRBJ2-7
TGTGCCAGCAGCCAGGGTTTGGGGATCCCCTACGAGCAGTACTTC
CASSQGLGIPYEQYF
>.|.|TRBV7-2|TRBJ1-5
TGTGCCAGCAGCTCGTATCAGCCCCAGCATTTT
CASSSYQPQHF
>.|.|TRBV6-5|TRBJ1-4
TGTGCCAGCAGTTACGGGGTCAATGAAAAACTGTTTTTT
CASSYGVNEKLFF
>.|.|TRBV5-8|TRBJ2-3
TGTGCCAGCAGCTTGGATGGCGGGGGCACAGATACGCAGTATTTT
CASSLDGGGTDTQYF
>.|.|TRBV3-1/TRBV3-2|TRBJ2-1
TGTGCCAGCAGCCAATTTCTCACGGGGGCCTCCTACAATGAGCAGTTCTTC
CASSQFLTGASYNEQFF
>.|.|TRBV5-1|TRBJ2-7
TGCGCCAGCAGGTTGTCCCACGAGCAGTACTTC
CASRLSHEQYF
>.|TRBD1|TRBV30|TRBJ1-2
TGTGCCTGGAGTTTAGCAGGGGGTGCCTATGGCTACACCTTC
CAWSLAGGAYGYTF
>.|TRBD1|TRBV28|TRBJ1-5
TGTGCCAGCTTGCTCGGACAGGGCGTAATGAGGCCCCAGCATTTT
CASLLGQGVMRPQHF
>.|TRBD1|TRBV5-8|TRBJ1-5
TGTGCCAGCAGCCCGGGACAGCCTATCCTAAAGCCCCAGCATTTT
CASSPGQPILKPQHF
>.|.|TRBV5-1|TRBJ1-2
TGCGCCAGCAGCTTGGGCATAGCCTATGGCTACACCTTC
CASSLGIAYGYTF
>.|.|TRBV7-8|TRBJ2-2
TGTGCCAGCAGCCCGGACGTCAACACCGGGGAGCTGTTTTTT
CASSPDVNTGELFF
>once|.|TRBV11-2|TRBJ2-7
TGTGCCAGCAGCTCAACCGGGGTCGAGCAGTACTTC
CASSSTGVEQYF
>few|TRBD2|TRBV10-1|TRBJ2-3
TGCGCCAGCAGTACTAGCGGGCTCACAGATACGCAGTATTTT
CASSTSGLTDTQYF
>.|.|TRBV5-1|TRBJ2-5
TGCGCCAGCAGCGTCGGGACCCCAAGGGAGACCCAGTACTTC
CASSVGTPRETQYF
>once|TRBD1|TRBV24-1|TRBJ2-1
TGTGCCACCAGTGACGGACAGGTTGGCGATGAGCAGTTCTTC
CATSDGQVGDEQFF
>.|.|TRBV25-1|TRBJ1-3
TGTGCCAGCGCTTGGGGAAACACCATATATTTT
CASAWGNTIYF
>.|.|TRBV27|TRBJ2-2
TGTGCCAGCAGTTTATTATGGAACACCGGGGAGCTGTTTTTT
CASSLLWNTGELFF
>.|.|TRBV10-3|TRBJ2-5
TGTGCCATCGGTGATCTAGGGTCGAGGGAGACCCAGTACTTC
CAIGDLGSRETQYF
>.|.|TRBV6-5|TRBJ1-3
TGTGCCAGCAGTTACTCTCCGGGAGGTTCTGGAAACACCATATATTTT
CASSYSPGGSGNTIYF
>.|.|TRBV9|TRBJ2-2
TGTGCCAGCAGCGGGACTATCCCTTTGTCCGGGGAGCTGTTTTTT
CASSGTIPLSGELFF
>once|.|TRBV3-1/TRBV3-2|TRBJ2-3
TGTGCCAGCAGCCAAGCCCGAGGGGAGAGCACAGATACGCAGTATTTT
CASSQARGESTDTQYF
>once|.|TRBV5-4|TRBJ2-5
TGTGCCAGCAGCTTGGCTTTCCAAGAGACCCAGTACTTC
CASSLAFQETQYF
>.|TRBD2|TRBV5-8|TRBJ2-7
TGTGCCAGCAGCTTTTCCCTGGGGGGGTGGTACGAGCAGTACTTC
CASSFSLGGWYEQYF
>once|.|TRBV12-3/TRBV12-4|TRBJ2-3
TGTGCCAGCAGTTTTGGGGTAGATACGCAGTATTTT
CASSFGVDTQYF
>.|.|TRBV18|TRBJ1-5
TGTGCCAGCTCACCACCGGGGGGGAGCGCACAGCCCCAGCATTTT
CASSPPGGSAQPQHF
>.|.|TRBV5-5|TRBJ2-7
TGTGCCAGCAGCTTGCCGGCCTACGAGCAGTACTTC
CASSLPAYEQYF
>.|TRBD1|TRBV4-1|TRBJ2-1
TGCGCCAGCAGCCCGACGGGACAGTTTATTGGTGAGCAGTTCTTC
CASSPTGQFIGEQFF
>.|.|TRBV11-2|TRBJ2-7
TGTGCCAGCAGCGCGGGACAGACTTCCTACGAGCAGTACTTC
CASSAGQTSYEQYF
>few|.|TRBV5-4|TRBJ2-3
TGTGCCAGCAGCTCCCAGGGGACAGATACGCAGTATTTT
CASSSQGTDTQYF
>.|.|TRBV6-1|TRBJ1-1
TGTGCCAGCAGTGAAGCGGTACCGAGGAACACTGAAGCTTTCTTT
CASSEAVPRNTEAFF
>.|TRBD2|TRBV7-2|TRBJ2-3
TGTGCCAGCAGCCAAAGACTAGCGGGGGGCACAGATACGCAGTATTTT
CASSQRLAGGTDTQYF
>.|TRBD1|TRBV28|TRBJ2-5
TGTGCCAGCAGTTCCCCTGAACAGGGGGGAGAGACCCAGTACTTC
CASSSPEQGGETQYF